This T cell receptor beta chain was sequenced during a study of blood T cell repertoires in COVID-19. Across the study: COVID-19 samples, acute and convalescent, were from the United States, Italy and Spain. From T cells, B-cell-depleted T cells, or PBMCs came the material, which was cDNA or gDNA.

Authors' methods: Nucleated cell number was recorded as an estimate derived from reference gene primer amplification. Some clones are missing from TCRdb's copy, which holds only in-frame ones; the method was immunoSEQ multiplex PCR. The V and J calls and clone size were taken over from that table, and D and trimming were inferred from the DNA. Here the sample spans about 61,000 clones, about 85% being singletons. Trimming cost V 5 bases and J 3 bases; bases outside gene matches: 13. Germline V lookup: CDR1 MNHEY, CDR2 SMNVEV (reference sequence). The CDR3 runs to 16 residues. The clonotype comes from a man aged 70-80 years with acute or convalescent COVID-19. The chain joins TRBV27 to TRBJ2-7; 7 bases fit TRBD2. Source material: peripheral blood. This chain's CDR3 is CASSPAGRSGGYEQYF. In DNA form, the CDR3 reads TGTGCCAGCAGTCCAGCGGGGCGGTCTGGGGGCTACGAGCAGTACTTC.